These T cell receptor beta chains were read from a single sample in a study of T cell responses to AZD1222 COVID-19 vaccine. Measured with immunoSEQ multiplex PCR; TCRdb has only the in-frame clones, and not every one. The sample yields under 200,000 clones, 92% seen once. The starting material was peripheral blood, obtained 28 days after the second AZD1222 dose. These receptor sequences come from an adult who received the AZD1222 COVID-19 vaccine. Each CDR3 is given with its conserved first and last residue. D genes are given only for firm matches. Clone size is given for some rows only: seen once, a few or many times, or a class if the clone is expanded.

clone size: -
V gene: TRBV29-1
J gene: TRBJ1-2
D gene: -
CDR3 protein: CSVDREEGGYTF
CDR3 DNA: TGCAGCGTTGACAGGGAGGAGGGTGGCTACACCTTC

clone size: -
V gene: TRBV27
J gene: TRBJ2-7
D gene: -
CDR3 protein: CASSFFNYEQYF
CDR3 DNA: TGTGCCAGCAGTTTTTTTAACTACGAGCAGTACTTC

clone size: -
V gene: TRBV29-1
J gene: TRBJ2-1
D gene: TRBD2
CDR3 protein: CSVGTSGGHNEQFF
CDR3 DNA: TGCAGCGTTGGAACTAGCGGGGGCCACAATGAGCAGTTCTTC

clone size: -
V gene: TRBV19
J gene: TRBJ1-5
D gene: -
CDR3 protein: CASSIQASGNQPQHF
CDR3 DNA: TGTGCCAGTAGTATACAGGCCTCGGGCAATCAGCCCCAGCATTTT

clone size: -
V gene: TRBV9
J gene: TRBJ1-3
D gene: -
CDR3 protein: CASSVAPGGPSGNTIYF
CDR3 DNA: TGTGCCAGCAGCGTAGCCCCCGGCGGTCCCTCTGGAAACACCATATATTTT

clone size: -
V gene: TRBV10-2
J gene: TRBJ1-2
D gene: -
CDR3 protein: CASSEFGGDYGYTF
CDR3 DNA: TGCGCCAGCAGTGAGTTTGGGGGGGACTATGGCTACACCTTC

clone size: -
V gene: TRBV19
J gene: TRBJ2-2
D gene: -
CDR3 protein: CASKGAGELFF
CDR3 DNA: TGTGCCAGTAAGGGGGCCGGGGAGCTGTTTTTT

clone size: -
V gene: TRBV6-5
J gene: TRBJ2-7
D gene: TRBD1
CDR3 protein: CASSYSTGGPTYEQYF
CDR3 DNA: TGTGCCAGCAGTTACTCCACAGGGGGTCCCACCTACGAGCAGTACTTC

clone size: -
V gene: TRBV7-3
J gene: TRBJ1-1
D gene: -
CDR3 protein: CASSLDSNTEAFF
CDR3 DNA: TGTGCCAGCAGCTTAGACAGCAACACTGAAGCTTTCTTT

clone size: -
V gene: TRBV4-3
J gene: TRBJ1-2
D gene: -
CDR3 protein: CASSQDPGPSIYGYTF
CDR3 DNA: TGCGCCAGCAGCCAAGATCCCGGTCCCTCCATCTATGGCTACACCTTC

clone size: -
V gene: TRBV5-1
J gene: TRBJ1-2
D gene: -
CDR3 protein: CASSLGTLPYGYTF
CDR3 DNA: TGCGCCAGCAGCTTGGGGACCCTTCCCTATGGCTACACCTTC

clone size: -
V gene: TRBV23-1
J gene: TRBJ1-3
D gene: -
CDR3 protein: CASSQSARSGNTIYF
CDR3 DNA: TGCGCCAGCAGTCAATCGGCCCGCTCTGGAAACACCATATATTTT

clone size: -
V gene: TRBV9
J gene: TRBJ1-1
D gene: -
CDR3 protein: CASSVGWDGGTEAFF
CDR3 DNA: TGTGCCAGCAGCGTAGGATGGGACGGGGGCACTGAAGCTTTCTTT

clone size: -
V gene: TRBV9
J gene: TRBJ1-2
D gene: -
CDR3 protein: CASSAGGSYGYTF
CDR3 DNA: TGTGCCAGCAGCGCCGGTGGCAGCTATGGCTACACCTTC

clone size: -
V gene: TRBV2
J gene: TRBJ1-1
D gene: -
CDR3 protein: CASTDRGPEAFF
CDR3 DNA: TGTGCCAGCACGGACCGGGGGCCTGAAGCTTTCTTT

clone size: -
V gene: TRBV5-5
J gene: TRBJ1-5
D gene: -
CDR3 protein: CASSLTGTGDQPQHF
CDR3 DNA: TGTGCCAGCAGCTTAACCGGGACCGGGGATCAGCCCCAGCATTTT

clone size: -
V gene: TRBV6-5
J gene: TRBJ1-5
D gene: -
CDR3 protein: CASTPGRFGPQHF
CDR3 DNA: TGTGCCAGCACCCCGGGTAGGTTCGGACCCCAGCATTTT

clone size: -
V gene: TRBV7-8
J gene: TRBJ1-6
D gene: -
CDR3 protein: CASSLGQLYNSPLHF
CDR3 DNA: TGTGCCAGCAGCTTAGGGCAACTTTATAATTCACCCCTCCACTTT

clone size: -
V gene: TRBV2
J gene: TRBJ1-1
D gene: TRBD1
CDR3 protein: CASRPDRGSNTEAFF
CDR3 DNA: TGTGCCAGCAGGCCGGACAGGGGAAGTAACACTGAAGCTTTCTTT

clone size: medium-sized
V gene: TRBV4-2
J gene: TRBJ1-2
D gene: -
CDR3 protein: CASSPSSGPTDGYTF
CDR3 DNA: TGTGCCAGCAGCCCGTCGTCGGGTCCCACCGATGGCTACACCTTC

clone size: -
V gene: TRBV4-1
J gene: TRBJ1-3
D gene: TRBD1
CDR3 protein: CASSQGQGPGNTIYF
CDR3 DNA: TGCGCCAGCAGCCAAGGACAGGGACCAGGAAACACCATATATTTT

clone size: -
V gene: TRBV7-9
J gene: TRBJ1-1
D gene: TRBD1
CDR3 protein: CASSSDRGQSIEAFF
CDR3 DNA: TGTGCCAGCAGCTCAGACAGGGGTCAAAGCATTGAAGCTTTCTTT

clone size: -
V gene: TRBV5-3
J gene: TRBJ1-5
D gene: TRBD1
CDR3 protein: CARSLAEAGGNQPQHF
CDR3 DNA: TGTGCCAGAAGCTTGGCCGAGGCAGGGGGAAATCAGCCCCAGCATTTT

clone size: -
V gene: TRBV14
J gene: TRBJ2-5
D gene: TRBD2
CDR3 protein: CASSPRLAGGPETQYF
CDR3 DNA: TGTGCCAGCAGCCCGAGACTAGCGGGAGGGCCAGAGACCCAGTACTTC

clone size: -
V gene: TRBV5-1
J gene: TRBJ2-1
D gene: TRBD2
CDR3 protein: CASSSPLATEQFF
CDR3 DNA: TGCGCCAGCAGCAGCCCACTAGCGACTGAGCAGTTCTTC

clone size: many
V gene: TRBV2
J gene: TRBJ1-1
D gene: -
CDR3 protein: CASGKGNTEAFF
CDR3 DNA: TGTGCCAGCGGCAAAGGGAACACTGAAGCTTTCTTT

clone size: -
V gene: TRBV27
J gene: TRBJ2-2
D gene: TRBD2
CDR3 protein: CASSPSTSGISGELFF
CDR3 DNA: TGTGCCAGCAGTCCGTCGACTAGCGGGATCTCCGGGGAGCTGTTTTTT

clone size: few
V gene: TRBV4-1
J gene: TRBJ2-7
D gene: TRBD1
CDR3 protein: CASSSRTGASYEQYF
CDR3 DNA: TGCGCCAGCAGCTCTCGGACAGGCGCCTCCTACGAGCAGTACTTC

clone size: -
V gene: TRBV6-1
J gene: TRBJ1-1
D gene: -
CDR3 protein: CASSEVRQLSEAFF
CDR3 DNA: TGTGCCAGCAGTGAAGTCAGACAGCTTAGTGAAGCTTTCTTT

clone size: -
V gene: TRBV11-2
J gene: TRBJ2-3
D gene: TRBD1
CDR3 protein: CASSSGTGGTDTQYF
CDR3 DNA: TGTGCCAGCAGCTCGGGGACAGGAGGCACAGATACGCAGTATTTT

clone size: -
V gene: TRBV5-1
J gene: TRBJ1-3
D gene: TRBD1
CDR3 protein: CASSPGTGAISGNTIYF
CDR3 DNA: TGCGCCAGCAGCCCAGGGACAGGGGCTATCTCTGGAAACACCATATATTTT

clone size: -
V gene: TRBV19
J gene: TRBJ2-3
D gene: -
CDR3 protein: CASSPHDGPSTDTQYF
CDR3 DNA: TGTGCCAGTAGTCCCCATGACGGCCCTAGCACAGATACGCAGTATTTT

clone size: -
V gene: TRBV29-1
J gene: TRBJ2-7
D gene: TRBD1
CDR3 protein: CSVGGTGPYEQYF
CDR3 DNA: TGCAGCGTGGGGGGGACAGGGCCCTACGAGCAGTACTTC

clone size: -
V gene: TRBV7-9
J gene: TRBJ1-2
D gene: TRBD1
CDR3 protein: CASSLTGGQGLRGYTF
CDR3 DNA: TGTGCCAGCAGCTTAACAGGGGGACAGGGCTTAAGGGGCTACACCTTC

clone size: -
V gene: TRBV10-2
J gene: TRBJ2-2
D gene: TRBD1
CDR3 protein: CASRGTGESGELFF
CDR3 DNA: TGCGCCAGCAGGGGGACAGGGGAGTCCGGGGAGCTGTTTTTT

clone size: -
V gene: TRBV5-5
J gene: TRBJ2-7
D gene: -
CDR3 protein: CASSSGREQYF
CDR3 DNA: TGTGCCAGCAGCAGTGGACGCGAGCAGTACTTC

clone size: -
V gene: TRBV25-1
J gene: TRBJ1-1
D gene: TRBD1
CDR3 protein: CAARGSRPWNTEAFF
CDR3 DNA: TGTGCCGCCAGGGGGTCCAGACCATGGAACACTGAAGCTTTCTTT

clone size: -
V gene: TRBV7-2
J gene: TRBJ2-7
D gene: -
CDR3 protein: CASSLVAYEQYF
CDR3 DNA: TGTGCCAGCAGCTTAGTCGCCTACGAGCAGTACTTC

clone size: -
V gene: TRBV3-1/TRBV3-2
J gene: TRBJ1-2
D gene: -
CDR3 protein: CASSREGFIYGYTF
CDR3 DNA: TGTGCCAGCAGTCGAGAAGGGTTTATCTATGGCTACACCTTC

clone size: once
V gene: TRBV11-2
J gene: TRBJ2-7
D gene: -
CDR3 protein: CASSWDLDEQYF
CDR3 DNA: TGTGCCAGCAGCTGGGACCTGGACGAGCAGTACTTC

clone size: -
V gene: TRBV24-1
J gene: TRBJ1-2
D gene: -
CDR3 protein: CATSDSSRGGYTF
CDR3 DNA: TGTGCCACCAGTGATTCCTCCCGTGGGGGCTACACCTTC

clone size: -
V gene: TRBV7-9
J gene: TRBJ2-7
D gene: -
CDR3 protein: CASTTDISYEQYF
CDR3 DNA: TGTGCCAGTACGACGGACATCTCCTACGAGCAGTACTTC

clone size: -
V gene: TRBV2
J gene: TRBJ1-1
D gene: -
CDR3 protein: CASNGQVAFF
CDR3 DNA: TGTGCCAGCAATGGGCAGGTCGCTTTCTTT

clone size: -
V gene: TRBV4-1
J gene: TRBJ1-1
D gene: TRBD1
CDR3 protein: CASSKIPGQAHPNTEAFF
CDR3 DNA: TGCGCCAGCAGCAAAATCCCGGGACAGGCCCACCCCAACACTGAAGCTTTCTTT

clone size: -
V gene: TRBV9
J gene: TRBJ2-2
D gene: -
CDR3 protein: CASSSDPGELFF
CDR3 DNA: TGTGCCAGCAGCTCAGACCCCGGGGAGCTGTTTTTT

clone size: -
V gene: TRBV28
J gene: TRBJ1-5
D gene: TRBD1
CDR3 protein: CASRTTGGLSQPQHF
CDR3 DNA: TGTGCCAGCAGAACAACAGGGGGCCTAAGCCAGCCCCAGCATTTT

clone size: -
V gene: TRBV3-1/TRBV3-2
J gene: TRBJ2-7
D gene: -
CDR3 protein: CASSHRGAVYEQYF
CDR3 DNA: TGTGCCAGCAGCCACCGGGGGGCGGTCTACGAGCAGTACTTC

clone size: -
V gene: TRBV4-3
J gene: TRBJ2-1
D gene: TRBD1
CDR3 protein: CASSQETGYNEQFF
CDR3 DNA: TGCGCCAGCAGCCAAGAGACAGGGTACAATGAGCAGTTCTTC

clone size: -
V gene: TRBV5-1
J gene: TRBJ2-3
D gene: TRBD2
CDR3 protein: CASSFSGGPGDTQYF
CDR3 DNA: TGCGCCAGCAGCTTTAGCGGGGGGCCAGGAGATACGCAGTATTTT

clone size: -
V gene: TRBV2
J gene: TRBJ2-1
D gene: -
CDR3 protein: CASSESGGGAGEQFF
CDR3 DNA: TGTGCCAGCAGTGAATCGGGTGGGGGGGCCGGAGAGCAGTTCTTC

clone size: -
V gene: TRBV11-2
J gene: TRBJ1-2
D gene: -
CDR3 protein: CASSPSGRFSVTF
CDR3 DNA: TGTGCCAGCAGCCCATCTGGACGGTTTTCTGTCACCTTC

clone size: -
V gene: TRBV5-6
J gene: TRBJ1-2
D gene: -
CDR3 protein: CASSFPGVGSGYGYTF
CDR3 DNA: TGTGCCAGCAGCTTTCCAGGGGTCGGGTCAGGGTATGGCTACACCTTC

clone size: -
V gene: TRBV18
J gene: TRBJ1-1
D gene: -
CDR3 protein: CASSQGILIGTEAFF
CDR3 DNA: TGTGCCAGCTCACAAGGAATCCTCATAGGGACTGAAGCTTTCTTT

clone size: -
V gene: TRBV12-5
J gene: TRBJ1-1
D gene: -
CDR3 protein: CASGLPGVNTEAFF
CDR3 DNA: TGTGCTAGTGGTTTGCCGGGAGTGAACACTGAAGCTTTCTTT

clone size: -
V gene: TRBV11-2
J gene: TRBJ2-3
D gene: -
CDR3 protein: CASSLGGRVSTDTQYF
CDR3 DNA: TGTGCCAGCAGCTTAGGAGGGCGGGTTAGCACAGATACGCAGTATTTT

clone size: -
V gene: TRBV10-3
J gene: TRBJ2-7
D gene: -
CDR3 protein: CAISEYRAGPYEQYF
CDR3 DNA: TGTGCCATCAGTGAGTACCGGGCAGGGCCCTACGAGCAGTACTTC

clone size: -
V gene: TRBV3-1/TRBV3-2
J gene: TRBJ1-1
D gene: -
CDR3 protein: CASSQGTVNTEAFF
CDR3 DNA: TGTGCCAGCAGCCAAGGGACAGTGAACACTGAAGCTTTCTTT

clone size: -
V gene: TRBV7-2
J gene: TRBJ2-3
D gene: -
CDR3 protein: CASSLQGRGTDTQYF
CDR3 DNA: TGTGCCAGCAGCCTACAGGGTCGGGGCACAGATACGCAGTATTTT

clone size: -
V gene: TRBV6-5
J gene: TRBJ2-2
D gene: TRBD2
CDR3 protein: CASTPEMGGAGELFF
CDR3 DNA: TGTGCCAGCACCCCCGAGATGGGGGGGGCCGGGGAGCTGTTTTTT